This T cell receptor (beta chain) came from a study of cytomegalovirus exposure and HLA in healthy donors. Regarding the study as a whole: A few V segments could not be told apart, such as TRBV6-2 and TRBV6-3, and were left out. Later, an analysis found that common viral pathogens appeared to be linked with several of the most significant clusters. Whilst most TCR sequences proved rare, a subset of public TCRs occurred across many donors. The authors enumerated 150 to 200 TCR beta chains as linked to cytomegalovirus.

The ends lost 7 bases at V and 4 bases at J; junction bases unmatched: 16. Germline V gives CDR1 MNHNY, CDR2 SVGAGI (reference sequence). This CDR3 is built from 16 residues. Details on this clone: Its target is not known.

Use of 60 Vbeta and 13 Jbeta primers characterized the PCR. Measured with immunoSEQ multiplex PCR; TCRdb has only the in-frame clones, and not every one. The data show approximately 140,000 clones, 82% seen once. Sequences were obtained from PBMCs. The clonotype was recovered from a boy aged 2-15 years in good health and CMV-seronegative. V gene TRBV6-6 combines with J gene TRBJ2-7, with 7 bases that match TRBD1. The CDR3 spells CASILRPGDRPYEQYF. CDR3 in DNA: TGTGCCAGCATCCTACGACCCGGGGACAGACCTTACGAGCAGTACTTC.